Following are 29 T cell receptor beta chains from one sample sequenced in a study of spatial heterogeneity in lung cancer. TCRdb re-analysed the 5' RACE reads in MiXCR, keeping a single row per CDR3 protein. The sample shows some 83,000 distinct CDR3 sequences, approximately 8% of them seen only once. Time point defined: sample taken at primary tumor resection. Sequencing was performed on PBMCs, taken at surgery. The receptors come from a male donor with early-stage non-small cell lung cancer.

The gene calls are TRBV5-6 and TRBJ1-1; D unresolved. The CDR3 has 11 amino acids. The V end lost 3 bases, the J end lost 3 bases, and 3 bases lay between the germline ends. Germline lookup yields CDR1 SGHDT and CDR2 YYEEEE. The CDR3 is CASSSYTEAFF. The CDR3 coding sequence is TGTGCCAGCAGCTCTTACACTGAAGCTTTCTTT.

The chain uses TRBV19 and TRBJ2-1, with 8 bases fitting TRBD2. The CDR3 contains 15 residues. CDR1 is LNHDA and CDR2 is SQIVND in the germline V gene (reference sequence). After removal of 5 bases from V and 5 bases from J, the junction contained 8 bases not matched to a gene. The CDR3 reads CASSGSLAGNNEQFF. In nucleotides, the CDR3 is TGTGCCAGTAGTGGCTCGCTAGCGGGTAACAATGAGCAGTTCTTC.

The chain employs TRBV6-2 or TRBV6-3 and TRBJ2-2; D might be TRBD1 (5 bases). There are 15 residues in the CDR3. Trimming removed 5 bases at V and 2 bases at J, with 12 bases between. The germline V gene encodes CDR1 MNHEY and CDR2 SVGEGT. The CDR3 loop reads CASSPSTGNTGELFF. CDR3 DNA sequence: TGTGCCAGCAGTCCTTCCACAGGCAACACCGGGGAGCTGTTTTTT.

The chain joins TRBV18 to TRBJ2-1; tentatively, D is TRBD1 (6 bases). Trimming took 3 bases from V and 5 from J, leaving 17 bases between them. This CDR3 region has 16 residues. Per germline, CDR1 KGHSH and CDR2 LQKENI. The CDR3 loop reads CASSPNGPRTDNEQFF. CDR3 DNA: TGTGCCAGCTCACCCAACGGTCCCAGGACAGACAATGAGCAGTTCTTC.

This rearrangement joins TRBV29-1 to TRBJ1-1; TRBD1 is a possible D gene (5 bases). The CDR3 loop spans 14 amino acids. The V gene lost 4 bases and the J gene lost 3 bases, with 15 bases spanning the gap. Looked up from germline, CDR1 is SQVTM and CDR2 is ANQGSEA. The CDR3 bases are TGCAGCGTTGCTGGGGCAGAGAAACACACTGAAGCTTTCTTT. Its translation is CSVAGAEKHTEAFF.

The chain joins TRBV18 to TRBJ2-7; D is unresolved. V lost 3 bases to trimming and J lost 7 bases, with 13 bases between them. This CDR3 comprises 13 residues. Germline CDR1 is KGHSH and CDR2 is LQKENI. The CDR3 DNA sequence: TGTGCCAGCTCACCGGGCCAGGTGGGAGAGCAGTACTTC. As protein: CASSPGQVGEQYF.

This clonotype was detected ten times or more. V gene TRBV6-5 combines with J gene TRBJ2-1; the D is unclear. The CDR3 extends over 12 amino acids. The V gene's germline CDR1 is MNHEY and CDR2 SVGAGI. The V end was cut by 4 bases, the J end by 3 bases, with 4 bases between. CDR3 bases: TGTGCCAGCAGTTCGAACTACAATGAGCAGTTCTTC. Residues: CASSSNYNEQFF.

This clonotype came up a few times. V is TRBV29-1 and J is TRBJ1-1; no clear D. The CDR3 consists of 13 residues. Germline V gene data show CDR1 as SQVTM and CDR2 as ANQGSEA. The V end was cut by 4 bases, the J end by 2 bases, with 11 bases between. The CDR3 loop reads CSVGGRENTEAFF. DNA for the CDR3: TGCAGCGTTGGCGGCAGAGAAAACACTGAAGCTTTCTTT.

A note on this clonotype: This may be a read error, as it is one base from a much larger clone. This chain uses TRBV6-6 with TRBJ1-1; D unclear. The CDR3 extends over 17 amino acids. Trimming pared 2 bases from V and 3 bases from J, leaving 19 bases between. From germline, CDR1 is MNHNY and CDR2 SVGAGI (reference sequence). This CDR3 is CASSYVPVSLGDTEAFF. CDR3 nucleotide sequence: TGTGCCAGCAGTTACGTGCCAGTAAGCCTTGGGGACACTGAAGCTTTCTTT.

The V call is TRBV3-1, the J call TRBJ2-7; D unresolved. Trimming shortened V by 1 base and J by 5 bases, and 3 bases separated the two germline ends. Germline-derived CDR1 and CDR2 are LGHDT and YNNKEL (reference sequence). This CDR3 contains 11 residues. The CDR3 sequence: CASSQVHEQYF. The CDR3, as DNA: TGTGCCAGCAGCCAAGTACACGAGCAGTACTTC.

This clonotype was counted a few times. The J gene is TRBJ1-1, the V gene TRBV24-1; D is uncertain. The CDR3 length is 18 residues. Germline V gene sequence: CDR1 KGHDR, CDR2 SFDVKD. Trimming cost V 1 base and J 1 base, with 18 bases left between them. CDR3 region: CATSDFAEADKPNTEAFF. Written as DNA, the CDR3 is TGTGCCACCAGTGATTTTGCTGAGGCAGATAAACCGAACACTGAAGCTTTCTTT.

The V call is TRBV15, the J call TRBJ2-7, with D perhaps matching TRBD1 (6 bases). The CDR3 has 18 amino acids. V was shortened by 0 bases and J by 2 bases, with 20 bases between the two germline ends. Germline V lookup: CDR1 LNHNV, CDR2 YYDKDF (reference sequence). The CDR3 region has the DNA TGTGCCACCAGCAGAGATCTCCCCCAACTCGGGACAACCTACGAGCAGTACTTC. Translating it yields CATSRDLPQLGTTYEQYF.

The chain joins TRBV6-5 to TRBJ2-1; D call uncertain. V shed 0 bases and J shed 10 bases, with 7 bases lying between them. Germline loops: CDR1 MNHEY, CDR2 SVGAGI. The CDR3 sequence is 12 residues long. DNA of the CDR3: TGTGCCAGCAGTTACTCGGACGGCGAGCAGTTCTTC. Its protein product is CASSYSDGEQFF.

This clonotype was seen at least ten times. The genes are TRBV10-3 and TRBJ1-1, with D maybe TRBD1 (6 bases). The V and J ends lost 4 bases and 4 bases respectively, with 13 bases between them. Germline V lookup: CDR1 ENHRY, CDR2 SYGVKD. CDR3 size: 14 residues. CDR3 bases: TGTGCCATCAGTGCCGGGGGGCAACTCACTGAAGCTTTCTTT. It encodes CAISAGGQLTEAFF.

This clonotype was detected a few times. The chain combines TRBV10-1 with TRBJ2-1, with D possibly TRBD1 on 5 matching bases. Germline-derived CDR1 and CDR2 are WNHNN and SYGVQD (reference sequence). The CDR3 length is 12 residues. V was shortened by 4 bases and J by 9 bases, with 10 bases between the two germline ends. DNA for the CDR3: TGCGCCAGCAGTGCCAGGGTCACTGAGCAGTTCTTC. It encodes CASSARVTEQFF.

This clonotype showed up many times. The genes are TRBV4-1 and TRBJ2-2, with D tentatively TRBD2 (5 bases). CDR1 and CDR2 (germline): MGHRA, YSYEKL. V was cut by 1 base and J by 4 bases, with 13 bases left in between. The length of the CDR3 is 16 residues. The CDR3 region is CASSQGPAALTGELFF. For the CDR3, the DNA is TGCGCCAGCAGCCAAGGCCCAGCGGCCCTCACCGGGGAGCTGTTTTTT.

This clonotype was seen at least ten times. J is TRBJ2-7 and V is TRBV15; no clear D. This CDR3 is built from 14 residues. Germline V gene sequence: CDR1 LNHNV, CDR2 YYDKDF (reference sequence). The V and J ends lost 1 base and 0 bases respectively, with 7 bases between them. This CDR3 reads CATSRARSSYEQYF. CDR3 nucleotides: TGTGCCACCAGCAGAGCTAGGAGCTCCTACGAGCAGTACTTC.

J is TRBJ2-7 and V is TRBV28, with D possibly matching TRBD1 (7 bases). Germline CDR1 is MDHEN and CDR2 is SYDVKM. V was trimmed by 5 bases and J by 2 bases, leaving 13 bases between them. The CDR3 has 14 amino acids. The CDR3 reads CASSATGEAYEQYF. The CDR3 region has the DNA TGTGCCAGCAGTGCCACAGGGGAGGCCTACGAGCAGTACTTC.

J is TRBJ2-3 and V is TRBV5-1, with 12 nucleotides matching TRBD2. Germline values: CDR1 SGHRS, CDR2 YFSETQ. The CDR3 is 17 amino acids. V lost 0 bases, J lost 4 bases, and 6 bases stayed unmatched. DNA for the CDR3: TGCGCCAGCAGCTTGGTTCCTAGCGGGAGGGCCGCAGATACGCAGTATTTT. This encodes CASSLVPSGRAADTQYF.

This clonotype was picked up a small number of times. The chain is built from TRBV3-1 and TRBJ2-1; TRBD2 might be the D (5 bases). This CDR3 contains 13 residues. V was cut by 4 bases and J by 7 bases, with 11 bases left in between. The V gene's germline CDR1 is LGHDT and CDR2 YNNKEL (reference sequence). The CDR3 coding sequence is TGTGCCAGCAGCCGCTTCAGAGGGAATGAGCAGTTCTTC. Translated: CASSRFRGNEQFF.

This clonotype was seen ten or more times. The chain links TRBV9 to TRBJ2-5; D remains ambiguous. Germline values: CDR1 SGDLS, CDR2 YYNGEE. The ends were cut back, 4 bases at V and 3 bases at J, with 4 bases in the middle. The CDR3 is made up of 11 amino acids. Written as DNA, the CDR3 is TGTGCCAGCAGCCGGGAAGAGACCCAGTACTTC. Translated: CASSREETQYF.

This clonotype was counted many times. This chain connects TRBV14 to TRBJ2-5, with 8 nucleotides matching TRBD1. CDR1 is SGHDN, CDR2 FVKESK, per germline. CDR3 size: 15 residues. V was pared by 4 bases and J by 3 bases, with 7 bases of the junction left unmatched. The CDR3 sequence is CASSPTETGEETQYF. In DNA, the CDR3 is TGTGCCAGCAGCCCTACTGAGACAGGGGAAGAGACCCAGTACTTC.

This clonotype was counted ten times or more. This chain uses TRBV4-3 with TRBJ2-2; TRBD2 is a possible D gene (5 bases). Germline values: CDR1 LGHNA, CDR2 YSLEER. Trimming removed 0 bases from V and 3 bases from J, with 11 bases in between. The length of the CDR3 is 16 residues. DNA of the CDR3: TGCGCCAGCAGCCAAGAATCGGGGAGCTACACCGGGGAGCTGTTTTTT. It yields the protein CASSQESGSYTGELFF.

V gene TRBV30 combines with J gene TRBJ2-3, with TRBD1 matching 12 bases. CDR1 and CDR2 from the germline V gene are GTSNPN and SVGIG (reference sequence). The CDR3 runs to 13 residues. Trimming took 4 bases from V and 10 from J; bases not matched to a gene: 6. DNA of the CDR3: TGTGCCTGGACGGGACAGGGGGCGGAGGCGCAGTATTTT. Protein: CAWTGQGAEAQYF.

V and J are TRBV11-1 and TRBJ2-1; D uncertain. The V and J ends lost 0 bases and 5 bases respectively, with 11 bases between them. The CDR3 spans 15 residues. Germline CDR1 and CDR2: SGHAT and FQDESV (reference sequence). CDR3 residues: CASSLAGRPNNEQFF. CDR3 DNA: TGTGCCAGCAGCTTAGCAGGTAGACCTAACAATGAGCAGTTCTTC.

This clonotype was recorded at least ten times. The J gene is TRBJ2-2, the V gene TRBV3-1; tentative D call: TRBD1 (6 bases). This CDR3 region has 15 residues. The germline V gene encodes CDR1 LGHDT and CDR2 YNNKEL (reference sequence). Trimming took off 2 bases at V and 10 bases at J, with 17 bases between the two ends. The CDR3 region has the DNA TGTGCCAGCAGCCAAAAGGGGCAGGGGTTGAAGGAGCTGTTTTTT. Translating gives CASSQKGQGLKELFF.

The sample holds many counts of this clonotype. The CDR3 coding sequence is TGTGCCAGCAGCTTCGGACAGGGGGCGAACACCGGGGAGCTGTTTTTT. Protein sequence: CASSFGQGANTGELFF. This chain links TRBV5-4 with TRBJ2-2, with 10 bases that match TRBD1. The V segment lost 2 bases and the J segment 0 bases; nucleotides outside the gene matches: 1. Per the germline V gene, CDR1 is SGHNT and CDR2 is YYREEE (reference sequence). The CDR3 has 16 residues.

This clonotype was picked up many times. J is TRBJ2-2 and V is TRBV4-2; 7 nucleotides align to TRBD1. CDR3 length: 15 residues. V was pared by 1 base and J by 4 bases, with 3 bases of the junction left unmatched. Germline CDR1 LGHNA, CDR2 YNFKEQ. The CDR3 loop reads CASSQGAGGTGELFF. The CDR3 DNA is TGTGCCAGCAGCCAAGGGGCAGGGGGCACCGGGGAGCTGTTTTTT.

This clonotype was recorded many times. The V and J genes are TRBV4-1 and TRBJ2-7, with 9 bases identical to TRBD1. The junction had 4 bases not matched to a gene; V was cut back by 5 bases and J by 2 bases. The CDR3 length is 14 residues. The germline CDR1 and CDR2 sequences are MGHRA and YSYEKL. CDR3 protein: CASSWTGEAYEQYF. CDR3 nucleotide sequence: TGCGCCAGCAGCTGGACAGGGGAAGCCTACGAGCAGTACTTC.